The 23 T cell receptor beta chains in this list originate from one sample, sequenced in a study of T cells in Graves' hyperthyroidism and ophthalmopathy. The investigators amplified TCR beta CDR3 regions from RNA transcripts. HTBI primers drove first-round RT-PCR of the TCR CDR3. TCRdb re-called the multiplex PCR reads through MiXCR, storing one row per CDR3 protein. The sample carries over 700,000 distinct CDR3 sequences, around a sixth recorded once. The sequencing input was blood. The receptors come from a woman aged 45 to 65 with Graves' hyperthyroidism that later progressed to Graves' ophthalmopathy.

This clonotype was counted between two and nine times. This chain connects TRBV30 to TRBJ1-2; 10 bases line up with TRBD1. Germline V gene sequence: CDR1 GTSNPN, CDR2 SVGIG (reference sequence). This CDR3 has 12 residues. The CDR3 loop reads CTGQGDLYGYTF. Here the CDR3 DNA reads TGTACCGGACAGGGGGACCTCTATGGCTACACCTTC.

CDR3 sequence: CSVEWQTYGYTF. Written as DNA, the CDR3 is TGCAGCGTTGAATGGCAGACCTATGGCTACACCTTC. This chain uses TRBV29-1 with TRBJ1-2, with D unclear. Looked up from germline, CDR1 is SQVTM and CDR2 is ANQGSEA. This CDR3 contains 12 residues. V gave up 2 bases and J gave up 4 bases, with 8 bases separating them.

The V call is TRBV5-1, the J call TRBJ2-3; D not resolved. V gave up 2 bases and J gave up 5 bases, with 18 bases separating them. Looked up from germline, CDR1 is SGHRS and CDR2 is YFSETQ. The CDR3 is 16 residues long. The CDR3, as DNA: TGCGCCAGCAGCTTAAATGTCGGGCCCGGAGTAGATACGCAGTATTTT. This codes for CASSLNVGPGVDTQYF.

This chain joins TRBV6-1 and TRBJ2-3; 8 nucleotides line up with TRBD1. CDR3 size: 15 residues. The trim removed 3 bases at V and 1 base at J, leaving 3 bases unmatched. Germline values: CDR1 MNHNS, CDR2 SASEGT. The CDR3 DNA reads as TGTGCCAGCAGTGACTTGGGACAGGGCACAGATACGCAGTATTTT. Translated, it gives CASSDLGQGTDTQYF.

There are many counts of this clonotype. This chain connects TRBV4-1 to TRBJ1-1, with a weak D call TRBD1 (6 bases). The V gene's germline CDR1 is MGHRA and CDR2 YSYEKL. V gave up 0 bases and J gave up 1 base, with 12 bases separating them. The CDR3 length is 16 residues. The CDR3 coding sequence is TGCGCCAGCAGCCAAGAGCGGGGGCAGGGGAACACTGAAGCTTTCTTT. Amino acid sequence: CASSQERGQGNTEAFF.

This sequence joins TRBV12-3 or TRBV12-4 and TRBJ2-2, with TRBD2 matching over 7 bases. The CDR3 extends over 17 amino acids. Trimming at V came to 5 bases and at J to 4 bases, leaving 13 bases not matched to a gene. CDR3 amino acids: CASSIWDPGRVTGELFF. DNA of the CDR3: TGTGCCAGCAGTATTTGGGACCCAGGGAGGGTCACCGGGGAGCTGTTTTTT.

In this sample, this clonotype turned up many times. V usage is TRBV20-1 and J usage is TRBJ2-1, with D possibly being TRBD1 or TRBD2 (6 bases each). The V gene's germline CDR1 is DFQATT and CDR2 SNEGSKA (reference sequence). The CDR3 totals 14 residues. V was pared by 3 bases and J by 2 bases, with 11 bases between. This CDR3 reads CSASLGGPYNEQFF. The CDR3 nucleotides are TGCAGTGCTAGTCTGGGGGGCCCCTACAATGAGCAGTTCTTC.

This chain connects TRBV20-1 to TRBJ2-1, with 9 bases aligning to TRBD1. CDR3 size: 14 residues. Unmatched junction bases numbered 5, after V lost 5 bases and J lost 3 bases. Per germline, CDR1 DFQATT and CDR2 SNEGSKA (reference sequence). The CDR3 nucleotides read TGCAGTGCTGCGGGACAGGGTATCTACAATGAGCAGTTCTTC. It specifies CSAAGQGIYNEQFF.

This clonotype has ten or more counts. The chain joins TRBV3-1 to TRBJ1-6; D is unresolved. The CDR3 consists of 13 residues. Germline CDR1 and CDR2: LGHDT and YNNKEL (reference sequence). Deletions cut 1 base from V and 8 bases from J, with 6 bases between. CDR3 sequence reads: CASSQGSHSPLHF. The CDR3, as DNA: TGTGCCAGCAGCCAAGGCAGTCATTCACCCCTCCACTTT.

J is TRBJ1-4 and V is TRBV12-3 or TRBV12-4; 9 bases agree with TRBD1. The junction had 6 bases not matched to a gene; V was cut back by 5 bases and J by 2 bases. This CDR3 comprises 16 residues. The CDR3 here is CASSTDRGWTNEKLFF. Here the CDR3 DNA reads TGTGCCAGCAGTACAGACAGGGGGTGGACTAATGAAAAACTGTTTTTT.

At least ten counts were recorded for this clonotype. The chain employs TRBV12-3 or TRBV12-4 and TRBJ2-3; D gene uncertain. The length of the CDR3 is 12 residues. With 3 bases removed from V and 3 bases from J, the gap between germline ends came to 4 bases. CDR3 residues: CASSFWTDTQYF. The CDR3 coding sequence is TGTGCCAGCAGTTTTTGGACAGATACGCAGTATTTT.

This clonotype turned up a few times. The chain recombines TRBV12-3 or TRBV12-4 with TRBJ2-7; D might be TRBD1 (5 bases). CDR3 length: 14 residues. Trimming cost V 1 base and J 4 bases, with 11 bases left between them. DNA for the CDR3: TGTGCCAGCAGTTTAGTCCAGGGAAGGTACGAGCAGTACTTC. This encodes CASSLVQGRYEQYF.

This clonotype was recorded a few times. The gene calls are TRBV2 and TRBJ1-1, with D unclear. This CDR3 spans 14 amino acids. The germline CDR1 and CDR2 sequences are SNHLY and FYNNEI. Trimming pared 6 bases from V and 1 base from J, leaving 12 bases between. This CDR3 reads CASRVSRENTEAFF. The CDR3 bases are TGTGCCAGCAGAGTCAGTAGGGAGAACACTGAAGCTTTCTTT.

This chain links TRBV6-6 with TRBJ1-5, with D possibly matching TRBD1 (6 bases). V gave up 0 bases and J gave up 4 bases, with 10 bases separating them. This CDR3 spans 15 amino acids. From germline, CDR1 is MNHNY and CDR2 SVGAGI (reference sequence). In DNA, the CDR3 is TGTGCCAGCAGTTACTCGGGACAATATAATCAGCCCCAGCATTTT. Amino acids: CASSYSGQYNQPQHF.

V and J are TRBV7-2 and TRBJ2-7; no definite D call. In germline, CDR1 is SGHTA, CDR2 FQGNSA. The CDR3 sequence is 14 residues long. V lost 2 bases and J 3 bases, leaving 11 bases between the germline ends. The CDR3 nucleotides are TGTGCCAGCAGCTTAAACGCCCTTATCTACGAGCAGTACTTC. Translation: CASSLNALIYEQYF.

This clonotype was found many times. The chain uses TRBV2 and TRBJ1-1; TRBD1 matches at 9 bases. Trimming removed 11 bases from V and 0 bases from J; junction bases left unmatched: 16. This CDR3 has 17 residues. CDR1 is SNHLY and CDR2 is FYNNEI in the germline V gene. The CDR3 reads CAGVKGGTGSMNTEAFF. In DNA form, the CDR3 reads TGTGCCGGGGTGAAGGGGGGGACAGGGTCCATGAACACTGAAGCTTTCTTT.

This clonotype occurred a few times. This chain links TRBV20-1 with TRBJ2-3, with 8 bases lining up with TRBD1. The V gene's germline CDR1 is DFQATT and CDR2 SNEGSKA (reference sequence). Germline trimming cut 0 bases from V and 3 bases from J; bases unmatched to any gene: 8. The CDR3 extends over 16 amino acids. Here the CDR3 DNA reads TGCAGTGCTAGAGATCTCCGGACAGGGATGACAGATACGCAGTATTTT. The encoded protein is CSARDLRTGMTDTQYF.

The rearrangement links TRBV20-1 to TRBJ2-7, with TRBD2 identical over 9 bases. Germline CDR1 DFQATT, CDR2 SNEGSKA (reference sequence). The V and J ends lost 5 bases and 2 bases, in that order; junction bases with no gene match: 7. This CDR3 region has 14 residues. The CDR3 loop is CSAPGLAGTYEQYF. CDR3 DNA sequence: TGCAGTGCTCCTGGGCTAGCGGGGACCTACGAGCAGTACTTC.

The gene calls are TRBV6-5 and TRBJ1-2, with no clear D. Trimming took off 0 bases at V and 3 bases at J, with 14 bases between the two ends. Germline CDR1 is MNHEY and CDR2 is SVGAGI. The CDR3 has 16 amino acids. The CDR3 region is CASSYSPQEVDYGYTF. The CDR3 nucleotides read TGTGCCAGCAGTTACTCCCCCCAGGAAGTGGACTATGGCTACACCTTC.

CDR3 protein: CASSLTGTRDTEAFF. The CDR3 nucleotides are TGTGCCAGCAGCCTGACAGGCACGAGGGACACTGAAGCTTTCTTT. The rearrangement joins TRBV7-9 to TRBJ1-1; tentatively, D is TRBD1 (6 bases). V was pared by 5 bases and J by 3 bases, with 16 bases between. The CDR3 runs to 15 residues. The germline gives CDR1 SEHNR, CDR2 FQNEAQ (reference sequence).

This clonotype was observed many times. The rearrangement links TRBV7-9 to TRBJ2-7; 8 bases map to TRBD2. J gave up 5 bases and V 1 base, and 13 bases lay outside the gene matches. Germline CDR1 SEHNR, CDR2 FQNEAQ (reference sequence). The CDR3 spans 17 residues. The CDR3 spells CASSLVAGGAAGHEQYF. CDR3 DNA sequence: TGTGCCAGCAGCTTAGTTGCGGGGGGTGCGGCGGGGCACGAGCAGTACTTC.

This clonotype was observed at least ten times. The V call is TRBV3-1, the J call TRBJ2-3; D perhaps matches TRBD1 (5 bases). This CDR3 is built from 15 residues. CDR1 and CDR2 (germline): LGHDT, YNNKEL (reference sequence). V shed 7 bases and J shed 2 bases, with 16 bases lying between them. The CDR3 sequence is CASTTQRGFTDTQYF. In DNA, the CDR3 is TGTGCCAGCACGACGCAAAGGGGATTCACAGATACGCAGTATTTT.

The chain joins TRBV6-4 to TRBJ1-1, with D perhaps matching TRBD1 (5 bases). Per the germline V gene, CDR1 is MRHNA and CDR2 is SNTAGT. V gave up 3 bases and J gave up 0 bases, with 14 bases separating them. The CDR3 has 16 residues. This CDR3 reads CASSEHPGTVNTEAFF. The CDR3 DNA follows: TGTGCCAGCAGTGAACACCCCGGGACCGTGAACACTGAAGCTTTCTTT.